What follows are 21 T cell receptor beta chains derived from one specimen sequenced in a study of identical twins. Via MiXCR, TCRdb re-called the 5' RACE reads, giving one row per CDR3 protein. The sample carries 500,000 to 650,000 distinct CDR3 sequences, 20% to 25% recorded once. In addition, the sample was reused for a study of yellow fever vaccine responses in identical twins.

The sequencing sample was made of CD4+ T cells sorted from blood. These receptors were obtained from a woman younger than 30 in good health.

This chain links TRBV15 with TRBJ2-1, with a possible D match to TRBD1 (6 bases). The germline V gene has CDR1 LNHNV and CDR2 YYDKDF (reference sequence). This CDR3 contains 14 residues. V was cut by 8 bases and J by 2 bases, with 13 bases left in between. CDR3 bases: TGTGCCACCGGGGGACAAGACGCCTACAATGAGCAGTTCTTC. Protein: CATGGQDAYNEQFF.

This clonotype came up a few times. J is TRBJ1-1 and V is TRBV20-1; TRBD1 matches at 7 bases. Germline values: CDR1 DFQATT, CDR2 SNEGSKA (reference sequence). The CDR3 sequence is 15 residues long. V was pared by 5 bases and J by 2 bases, with 11 bases of the junction left unmatched. The DNA of the CDR3 is TGCAGTGCTCGCGGTGCGGGACAGATCAACACTGAAGCTTTCTTT. Encoded protein: CSARGAGQINTEAFF.

CDR3 region: CASTLGGGPDTQYF. In nucleotides, the CDR3 is TGTGCCAGCACCCTGGGCGGGGGGCCAGATACGCAGTATTTT. The genes are TRBV7-9 and TRBJ2-3; TRBD2 agrees at 8 bases. Per germline, CDR1 SEHNR and CDR2 FQNEAQ (reference sequence). This CDR3 is 14 amino acids long. Trimming took 7 bases from V and 4 from J; bases not matched to a gene: 7.

V gene TRBV5-5 combines with J gene TRBJ1-5; 7 positions agree with TRBD1. CDR3 length equals 16 residues. Germline trimming cut 1 base from V and 1 base from J; bases unmatched to any gene: 5. Germline lookup yields CDR1 SGHKS and CDR2 YYEKEE (reference sequence). In DNA, the CDR3 is TGTGCCAGCAGCTTGCTACAGGGGCCCAGCAATCAGCCCCAGCATTTT. Protein: CASSLLQGPSNQPQHF.

This clonotype appeared a few times. The chain recombines TRBV5-1 with TRBJ2-5; perhaps D is TRBD1 or TRBD2 (5 bases each). This CDR3 comprises 17 residues. The V and J ends lost 3 bases and 7 bases respectively, with 25 bases between them. Germline lookup yields CDR1 SGHRS and CDR2 YFSETQ. CDR3: CASSYEWGPRVRWTQYF. CDR3 bases: TGCGCCAGCAGCTACGAATGGGGACCCAGGGTTAGATGGACCCAGTACTTC.

In this sample, this clonotype turned up a few times. This chain joins TRBV20-1 and TRBJ2-1; D call uncertain. The germline V gene encodes CDR1 DFQATT and CDR2 SNEGSKA (reference sequence). V was trimmed by 4 bases and J by 0 bases, leaving 13 bases between them. This CDR3 has 15 amino acids. CDR3 nucleotide sequence: TGCAGTGCTAAGATAGGAACCACCTCCTACAATGAGCAGTTCTTC. Protein product: CSAKIGTTSYNEQFF.

This clonotype came up a few times. The chain is built from TRBV2 and TRBJ2-2; D is possibly TRBD2 (5 bases). The V gene lost 7 bases and the J gene lost 3 bases, with 12 bases spanning the gap. This CDR3 is 14 amino acids long. The V gene's germline CDR1 is SNHLY and CDR2 FYNNEI. CDR3 coding DNA: TGTGCCAGCACACTAGAATCGGACACCGGGGAGCTGTTTTTT. This gives the protein CASTLESDTGELFF.

Worth noting for this clonotype: A read error may explain this, as a much larger clone is one base away. V usage is TRBV7-2 and J usage is TRBJ2-1; D remains unclear. CDR3 length: 11 residues. Germline V lookup: CDR1 SGHTA, CDR2 FQGNSA. The CDR3 DNA is TGTGCCGGCAGCCAAAGCAATGAGCAGTTCTTC. Translation: CAGSQSNEQFF. Complete variable domain (other parts from reference TRBV7-2 and TRBJ2-1): GAGVSQSPSNKVTEKGKDVELRCDPISGHTALYWYRQSLGQGLEFLIYFQGNSAPDKSGLPSDRFSAERTGGSVSTLTIQRTQQEDSAVYLCAGSQSNEQFFGPGTRLTVL.

This clonotype appeared a few times. V is TRBV3-1 and J is TRBJ2-3; 9 bases line up with TRBD2. This CDR3 contains 19 residues. Unmatched junction bases numbered 13, after V lost 1 base and J lost 2 bases. Germline V gives CDR1 LGHDT, CDR2 YNNKEL (reference sequence). The CDR3 here is CASSQGGGRALVDTDTQYF. The CDR3 nucleotides are TGTGCCAGCAGCCAAGGCGGCGGGAGGGCCCTCGTTGACACAGATACGCAGTATTTT.

The sample holds many counts of this clonotype. The rearrangement uses TRBV12-3 or TRBV12-4 and TRBJ1-1; TRBD1 aligns across 9 bases. The junction had 4 bases not matched to a gene; V was cut back by 6 bases and J by 8 bases. CDR3 size: 12 residues. The chain's CDR3 is CASRATGGEAFF. The DNA for the CDR3 is TGTGCCAGCAGGGCAACAGGGGGCGAAGCTTTCTTT.

In its sample, this clonotype was seen a few times. The chain combines TRBV10-3 with TRBJ2-7; 9 positions match TRBD2. CDR1 and CDR2 from the germline V gene are ENHRY and SYGVKD. This CDR3 contains 13 residues. V lost 8 bases to trimming and J lost 2 bases; unmatched junction nucleotides: 4. CDR3 DNA sequence: TGTGCCATCCGGCTAGCGGGAACCTACGAGCAGTACTTC. It yields the protein CAIRLAGTYEQYF.

V is TRBV19 and J is TRBJ1-1; TRBD1 aligns across 9 bases. The CDR3 spans 13 residues. Trimming at V came to 9 bases and at J to 6 bases, leaving 8 bases not matched to a gene. CDR1 is LNHDA, CDR2 SQIVND, per germline (reference sequence). The CDR3 loop is CASYRGRGSEAFF. The CDR3 region has the DNA TGTGCCAGCTACAGGGGGCGCGGATCTGAAGCTTTCTTT. The whole variable domain, filled in from reference TRBV19 and TRBJ1-1, reads DGGITQSPKYLFRKEGQNVTLSCEQNLNHDAMYWYRQDPGQGLRLIYYSQIVNDFQKGDIAEGYSVSREKKESFPLTVTSAQKNPTAFYLCASYRGRGSEAFFGQGTRLTVV.

There are a few counts of this clonotype. The chain couples TRBV7-3 to TRBJ2-1; 10 bases align to TRBD2. The CDR3 contains 16 residues. Trimming took 5 bases from V and 0 from J; bases not matched to a gene: 4. In germline, CDR1 is SGHTA, CDR2 FQGTGA. The CDR3 bases are TGTGCCAGCAGCCAAGCGGGAGGGAGCTCCTACAATGAGCAGTTCTTC. Protein: CASSQAGGSSYNEQFF. The full variable domain, in which reference TRBV7-3 and TRBJ2-1 provide the parts outside the CDR3, is GAGVSQTPSNKVTEKGKYVELRCDPISGHTALYWYRQSLGQGPEFLIYFQGTGAADDSGLPNDRFFAVRPEGSVSTLKIQRTERGDSAVYLCASSQAGGSSYNEQFFGPGTRLTVL.

In its sample, this clonotype was seen a few times. The chain has TRBV2 and TRBJ2-5; D might be TRBD2 (6 bases). The CDR3 consists of 15 residues. Germline CDR1 reads SNHLY; CDR2 reads FYNNEI. The ends were cut back, 7 bases at V and 1 base at J, with 16 bases in the middle. The CDR3 reads CASIPWGVRQETQYF. In DNA form, the CDR3 reads TGTGCCAGCATCCCATGGGGGGTGCGCCAAGAGACCCAGTACTTC.

The DNA for the CDR3 is TGTGCCAGCACTACCAGGTTCAGGGGCGGGCAGTTCTTC. Translating gives CASTTRFRGGQFF. V usage is TRBV12-3 or TRBV12-4 and J usage is TRBJ2-1; D may be TRBD1 (6 bases). This CDR3 contains 13 residues. V was trimmed by 7 bases and J by 12 bases, leaving 19 bases between them.

The chain recombines TRBV10-3 with TRBJ2-1, with 12 bases identical to TRBD2. In germline, CDR1 is ENHRY, CDR2 SYGVKD. With V trimmed by 2 bases and J by 7 bases, 9 bases remained unmatched. The CDR3 sequence is 17 residues long. The CDR3 is CAISEKALAGGPNEQFF. The CDR3, as DNA: TGTGCCATCAGTGAGAAGGCCCTAGCGGGAGGGCCAAATGAGCAGTTCTTC.

V is TRBV20-1 and J is TRBJ2-7; a weak D match, TRBD1 (5 bases). Deletions cut 3 bases from V and 3 bases from J, with 12 bases between. The CDR3 is 13 residues long. Germline V gene lookup returns CDR1 DFQATT and CDR2 SNEGSKA (reference sequence). CDR3 DNA sequence: TGCAGTGCTAGCGGATGGGGCAGCTACGAGCAGTACTTC. This codes for CSASGWGSYEQYF.

V gene TRBV20-1 combines with J gene TRBJ2-1; TRBD2 aligns across 10 bases. The CDR3 totals 15 residues. With V trimmed by 1 base and J by 6 bases, 6 bases remained unmatched. Germline V lookup: CDR1 DFQATT, CDR2 SNEGSKA (reference sequence). CDR3 protein: CSARVQTSGSNEQFF. The CDR3 nucleotides are TGCAGTGCTAGAGTCCAGACTAGCGGGTCCAATGAGCAGTTCTTC.

The chain employs TRBV15 and TRBJ1-3; tentatively, D is TRBD1 (6 bases). CDR3 length: 16 amino acids. In germline, CDR1 is LNHNV, CDR2 YYDKDF (reference sequence). V gave up 3 bases and J gave up 6 bases, with 18 bases separating them. CDR3 sequence reads: CATSRNRVGVSNTIYF. The CDR3 bases are TGTGCCACCAGCAGGAACAGGGTTGGGGTGTCAAACACCATATATTTT.

This clonotype showed up just a few times. V is TRBV6-4 and J is TRBJ2-1; possibly TRBD1 or TRBD2 for D (5 bases each). Trimming removed 7 bases from V and 5 bases from J, with 21 bases in between. The germline V gene has CDR1 MRHNA and CDR2 SNTAGT. This CDR3 has 16 residues. As DNA, the CDR3 is TGTGCCAGCAATCGATTATCGGGACCGAGCGACAATGAGCAGTTCTTC. Its translation: CASNRLSGPSDNEQFF.

This chain links TRBV2 with TRBJ2-3; D might be TRBD2 (5 bases). The germline V gene has CDR1 SNHLY and CDR2 FYNNEI. This CDR3 contains 14 residues. V shed 7 bases and J shed 2 bases, with 13 bases lying between them. The CDR3 is CASIPGVITDTQYF. The CDR3 region has the DNA TGTGCCAGCATCCCCGGGGTTATCACAGATACGCAGTATTTT. The whole variable domain, remainder taken from reference TRBV2 and TRBJ2-3, is EPEVTQTPSHQVTQMGQEVILRCVPISNHLYFYWYRQILGQKVEFLVSFYNNEISEKSEIFDDQFSVERPDGSNFTLKIRSTKLEDSAMYFCASIPGVITDTQYFGPGTRLTVL.